The clone carrying this TCR beta chain was seen once. Study processing details: By means of reference gene primer amplification, nucleated cell counts were estimated. Generated by immunoSEQ multiplex PCR, the TCRdb table keeps only in-frame clones and is missing some. That table gives V, J and clone size, and the DNA gave D and trimming. The sample consists of a few hundred thousand clones, 88% of them appearing once. The record originates from a study of blood T cell repertoires in COVID-19. Overall study context: From the United States, Italy and Spain came samples of acute and convalescent COVID-19. PBMCs, B-cell-depleted T cells, or T cells provided the cDNA or gDNA that made up the material.

This sequence was found in a man younger than 30 with active or convalescent COVID-19. Sequenced: peripheral blood.

The CDR3 DNA reads TGTGCCAGCAGCCAAGATTTACAGATTGAAGCTTTCTTT. Its translation: CASSQDLQIEAFF. The chain joins TRBV3-1 (or the pseudogene TRBV3-2) to TRBJ1-1; D ambiguous. The CDR3 totals 13 residues. CDR1 is LGHDT, CDR2 YNNKEL, per germline (reference sequence). V lost 0 bases and J 7 bases, leaving 9 bases between the germline ends.